Listed below are T cell receptor beta chains from one sample, sequenced in a study of blood T cells in healthy people across ages. MiXCR, run by TCRdb on the 5' RACE reads, gives a single entry per CDR3 protein. Here the sample spans hundreds of thousands of distinct CDR3 sequences, around 50% being singletons. What was sequenced was blood. The receptors come from a man aged 35-49 years in good health. The CDR3 runs from the conserved cysteine through the conserved F or W.

j_call	v_call	cdr3_aa
TRBJ2-5	TRBV20-1	CSARPAGRQETQYF
TRBJ2-1	TRBV9	CASSPRDTSSYNEQFF
TRBJ1-2	TRBV14	CASSQEIRNYGYTF
TRBJ2-6	TRBV5-1	CASSLRAERDVLTF
TRBJ2-4	TRBV20-1	CSAQGVGKNIQYF
TRBJ1-2	TRBV7-2	CASRTGGTSYGYTF
-	TRBV7-9	CASSLALNSGGNEQYF
TRBJ2-7	TRBV28	CASSTGTGPYEQYF
TRBJ1-2	TRBV12-3/TRBV12-4	CASTHSTNYGYTF
TRBJ1-1	TRBV29-1	CSVPHFLDRGDTEAFF
TRBJ1-5	TRBV20-1	CSAIIGVSNQPQHF
TRBJ2-3	TRBV10-2	CASSESMVGSGYGFTTDTQYF
TRBJ2-1	TRBV10-3	CAISDYSGRNFDEQFF
TRBJ1-2	TRBV2	CASSGDRDVGYTF
TRBJ2-7	TRBV20-1	CSARDPESSYEQYF
-	TRBV28	CASPPGQGKLYEQYF
TRBJ2-1	TRBV7-2	CASSLRGASYNEQFF
TRBJ2-7	TRBV7-3	CASSLTPGDEQYF
TRBJ2-7	TRBV12-3/TRBV12-4	CASSTEKTGRLGYEQYF
TRBJ1-3	TRBV30	CAWSHHLQGTGNTIYF
TRBJ2-1	TRBV27	CASSPGTSGGNEQFF
TRBJ2-5	TRBV29-1	CSVGVVGQGEETQYF
TRBJ1-6	TRBV6-5	CASSFDRRDSPLHF
TRBJ2-5	TRBV15	CATSRDSSAQYF
TRBJ2-3	TRBV20-1	CSARRAGSDTQYF
TRBJ2-3	TRBV15	CATSRDFRQDTQYF
TRBJ1-5	TRBV20-1	CSLGGSQPQHF
-	TRBV7-2	CASSLGQLDEQYF
TRBJ1-2	TRBV7-9	CASRKGQMPSRLDGYTF